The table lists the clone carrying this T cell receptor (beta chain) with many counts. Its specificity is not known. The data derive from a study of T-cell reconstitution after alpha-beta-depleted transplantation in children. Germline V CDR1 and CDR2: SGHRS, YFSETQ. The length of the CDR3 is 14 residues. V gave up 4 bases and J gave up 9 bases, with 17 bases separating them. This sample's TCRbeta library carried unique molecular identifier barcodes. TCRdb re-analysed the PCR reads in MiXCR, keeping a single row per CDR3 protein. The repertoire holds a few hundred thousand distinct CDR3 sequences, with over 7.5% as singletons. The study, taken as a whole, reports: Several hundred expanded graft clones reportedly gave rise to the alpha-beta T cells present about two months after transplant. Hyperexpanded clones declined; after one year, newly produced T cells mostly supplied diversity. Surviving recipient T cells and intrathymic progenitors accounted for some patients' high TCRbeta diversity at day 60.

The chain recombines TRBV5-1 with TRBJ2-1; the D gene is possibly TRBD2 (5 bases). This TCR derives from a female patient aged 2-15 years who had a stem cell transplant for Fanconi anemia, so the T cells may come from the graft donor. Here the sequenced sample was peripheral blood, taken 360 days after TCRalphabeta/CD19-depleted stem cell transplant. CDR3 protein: CASSPMTSGGEQFF. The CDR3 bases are TGCGCCAGCAGCCCGATGACAAGTGGAGGTGAGCAGTTCTTC. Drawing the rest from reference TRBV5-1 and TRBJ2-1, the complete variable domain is KAGVTQTPRYLIKTRGQQVTLSCSPISGHRSVSWYQQTPGQGLQFLFEYFSETQRNKGNFPGRFSGRQFSNSRSEMNVSTLELGDSALYLCASSPMTSGGEQFFGPGTRLTVL.